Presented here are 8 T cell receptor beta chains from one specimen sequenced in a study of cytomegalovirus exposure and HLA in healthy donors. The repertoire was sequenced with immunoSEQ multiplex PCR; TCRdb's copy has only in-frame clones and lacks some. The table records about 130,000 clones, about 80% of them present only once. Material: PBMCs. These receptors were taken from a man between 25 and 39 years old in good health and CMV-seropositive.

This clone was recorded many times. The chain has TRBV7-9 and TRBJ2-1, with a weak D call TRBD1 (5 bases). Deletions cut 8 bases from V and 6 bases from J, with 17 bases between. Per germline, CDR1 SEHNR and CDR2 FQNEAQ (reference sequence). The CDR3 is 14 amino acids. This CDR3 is CASWARVLGNEQFF. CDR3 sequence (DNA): TGTGCCAGCTGGGCCAGGGTATTGGGCAATGAGCAGTTCTTC. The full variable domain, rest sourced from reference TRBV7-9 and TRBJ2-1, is DTGVSQNPRHKITKRGQNVTFRCDPISEHNRLYWYRQTLGQGPEFLTYFQNEAQLEKSRLLSDRFSAERPKGSFSTLEIQRTEQGDSAMYLCASWARVLGNEQFFGPGTRLTVL.

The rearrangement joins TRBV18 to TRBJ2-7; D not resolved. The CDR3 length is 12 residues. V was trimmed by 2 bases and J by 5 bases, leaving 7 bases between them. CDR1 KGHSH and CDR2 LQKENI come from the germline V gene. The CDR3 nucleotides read TGTGCCAGCTCACCAATTGGAGACGAGCAGTACTTC. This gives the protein CASSPIGDEQYF.

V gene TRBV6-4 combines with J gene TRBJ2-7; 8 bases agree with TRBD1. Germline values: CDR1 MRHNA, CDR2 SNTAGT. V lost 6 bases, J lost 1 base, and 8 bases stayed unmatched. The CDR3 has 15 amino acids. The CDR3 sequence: CASRNRQGRSYEQYF. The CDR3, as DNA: TGTGCCAGCAGAAATAGACAGGGGAGGTCCTACGAGCAGTACTTC.

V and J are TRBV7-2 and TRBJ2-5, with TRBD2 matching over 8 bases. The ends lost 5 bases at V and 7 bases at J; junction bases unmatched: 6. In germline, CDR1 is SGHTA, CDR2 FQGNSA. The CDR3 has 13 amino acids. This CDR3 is CASSQGLVGTQYF. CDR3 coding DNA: TGTGCCAGCAGCCAGGGACTAGTCGGGACCCAGTACTTC.

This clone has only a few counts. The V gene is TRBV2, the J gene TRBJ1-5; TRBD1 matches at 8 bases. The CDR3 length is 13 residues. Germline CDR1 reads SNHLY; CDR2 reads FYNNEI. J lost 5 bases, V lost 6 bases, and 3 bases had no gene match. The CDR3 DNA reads TGTGCCAGCAGCCAACAGGGGGATCAGCCCCAGCATTTT. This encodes CASSQQGDQPQHF.

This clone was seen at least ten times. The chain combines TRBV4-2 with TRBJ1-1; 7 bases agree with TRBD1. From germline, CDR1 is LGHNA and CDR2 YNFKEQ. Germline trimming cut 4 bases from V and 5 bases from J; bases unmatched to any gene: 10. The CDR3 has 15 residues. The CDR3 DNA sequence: TGTGCCAGCAGCCTGTCCACAAGGGGGCGAACTGAAGCTTTCTTT. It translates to CASSLSTRGRTEAFF.

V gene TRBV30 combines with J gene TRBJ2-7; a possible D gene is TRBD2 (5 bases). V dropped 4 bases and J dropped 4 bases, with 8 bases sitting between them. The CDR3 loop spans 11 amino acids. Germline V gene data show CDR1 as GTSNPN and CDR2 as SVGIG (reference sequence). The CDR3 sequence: CAWTGVYEQYF. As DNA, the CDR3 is TGTGCCTGGACCGGGGTGTACGAGCAGTACTTC. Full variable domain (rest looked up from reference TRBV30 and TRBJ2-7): SQTIHQWPATLVQPVGSPLSLECTVEGTSNPNLYWYRQAAGRGLQLLFYSVGIGQISSEVPQNLSASRPQDRQFILSSKKLLLSDSGFYLCAWTGVYEQYFGPGTRLTVT.

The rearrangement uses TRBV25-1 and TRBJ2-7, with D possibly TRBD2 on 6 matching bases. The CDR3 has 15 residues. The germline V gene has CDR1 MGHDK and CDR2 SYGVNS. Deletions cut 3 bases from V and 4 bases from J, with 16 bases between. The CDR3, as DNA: TGTGCCAGCAGTGATAGGTCCGAAAGCGGGTACGAGCAGTACTTC. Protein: CASSDRSESGYEQYF.